The 8 T cell receptor beta chains listed next were all sequenced from one sample in a study of T cell repertoires in cytomegalovirus infection. TCRdb called the reads again in MiXCR, with one record for every CDR3 protein. The table records hundreds of thousands of distinct CDR3 sequences, 9.6% of them present only once. The sequencing sample was made of PBMCs. The source of these receptors is a human donor in good health (CMV status not recorded). Some clones in this sample may be carry-over from other donors' samples.

This clonotype was detected ten times or more. Here the CDR3 DNA reads TGTGCCAGCAGTTACTCCCCGGGGACTACCTCCTACGAGCAGTACTTC. It yields the protein CASSYSPGTTSYEQYF. The genes are TRBV6-6 and TRBJ2-7; 7 bases are a match to TRBD2. CDR3 size: 16 residues. V shed 0 bases, J shed 0 bases, and the junction held 5 bases outside the gene matches. Germline V lookup: CDR1 MNHNY, CDR2 SVGAGI (reference sequence).

This clonotype was counted many times. The CDR3 DNA follows: TGTGCCAGCAGTTCAGGGCAGGGGATCCCGGGCACCGGGGAGCTGTTTTTT. It yields the protein CASSSGQGIPGTGELFF. V usage is TRBV6-5 and J usage is TRBJ2-2, with TRBD1 as a possible D gene (6 bases). Germline CDR1 MNHEY, CDR2 SVGAGI. Trimming shortened V by 4 bases and J by 4 bases, and 19 bases separated the two germline ends. This CDR3 has 17 residues.

This clonotype was seen many times. This sequence joins TRBV12-3 or TRBV12-4 and TRBJ2-1; 7 bases match TRBD1. The CDR3 consists of 13 residues. Losses at the gene ends were 5 bases for V and 9 bases for J; bases not matched to a gene: 7. CDR3 sequence (DNA): TGTGCCAGCAGTCCCGGGACAGTGGGTGAGCAGTTCTTC. Translating it yields CASSPGTVGEQFF.

The chain recombines TRBV5-1 with TRBJ2-3; D may match TRBD1 or TRBD2 (5 bases each). The CDR3 is 14 residues long. V was trimmed by 0 bases and J by 3 bases, leaving 8 bases between them. Germline V gene sequence: CDR1 SGHRS, CDR2 YFSETQ. Here the CDR3 reads CASSLGRETDTQYF. The CDR3 region has the DNA TGCGCCAGCAGCTTGGGCAGGGAGACAGATACGCAGTATTTT. Full variable domain (missing parts from reference TRBV5-1 and TRBJ2-3): KAGVTQTPRYLIKTRGQQVTLSCSPISGHRSVSWYQQTPGQGLQFLFEYFSETQRNKGNFPGRFSGRQFSNSRSEMNVSTLELGDSALYLCASSLGRETDTQYFGPGTRLTVL.

In this sample, this clonotype turned up many times. The CDR3 DNA reads TGTGCCAGCAGTACCGGGACAGGGAATTTCAATGAGCAGTTCTTC. Its translation is CASSTGTGNFNEQFF. The rearrangement joins TRBV6-1 to TRBJ2-1; 9 bases are a match to TRBD1. Germline V gene lookup returns CDR1 MNHNS and CDR2 SASEGT. The length of the CDR3 is 15 residues. Unmatched junction bases numbered 8, after V lost 5 bases and J lost 6 bases.

This clonotype was seen ten or more times. V gene TRBV28 combines with J gene TRBJ2-2; D gene unclear. V dropped 7 bases and J dropped 1 base, with 10 bases sitting between them. CDR1 and CDR2 from the germline V gene are MDHEN and SYDVKM. This CDR3 contains 14 residues. This CDR3 is CASNRYGNTGELFF. The CDR3 bases are TGTGCCAGCAACCGATACGGGAACACCGGGGAGCTGTTTTTT.

This clonotype has ten or more counts. The rearrangement uses TRBV6-2 or TRBV6-3 and TRBJ1-1, with D tentatively TRBD1 (5 bases). This CDR3 region has 16 residues. With 7 bases removed from V and 0 bases from J, the gap between germline ends came to 18 bases. CDR1 and CDR2 (germline): MNHEY, SVGEGT. This CDR3 is CASNIPGGSVNTEAFF. CDR3 DNA: TGTGCCAGCAATATCCCGGGGGGGTCGGTGAACACTGAAGCTTTCTTT.

The sample holds a few counts of this clonotype. V usage is TRBV10-3 and J usage is TRBJ2-6; TRBD1 or TRBD2 may be the D gene (5 bases each). The CDR3 covers 18 residues. Per germline, CDR1 ENHRY and CDR2 SYGVKD. Trimming took 3 bases from V and 0 from J, leaving 15 bases between them. The CDR3 sequence: CAISEMGPMSSGANVLTF. The CDR3 DNA sequence: TGTGCCATCAGTGAAATGGGACCCATGAGCTCTGGGGCCAACGTCCTGACTTTC.